This T cell receptor (beta chain) was observed in a study of blood T cells in healthy people across ages. This clonotype was counted a few times. A second 7 to 11 cycle PCR used barcoded and J-beta primers. Each CDR3 protein gets one entry after TCRdb re-called the 5' RACE reads with MiXCR. The sample includes hundreds of thousands of distinct CDR3 sequences, around 45% of them seen just once. The sequencing input was blood. This receptor was taken from a woman aged 55-70 years in good health.

CDR3 nucleotide sequence: TGTGCCAGCAGTTTACAGACAGGGAAAGTGGTCAATGAGCAGTTCTTC. Its translation is CASSLQTGKVVNEQFF. The genes are TRBV27 and TRBJ2-1, with 7 bases matching TRBD1. The CDR3 runs to 16 residues. Germline CDR1 is MNHEY and CDR2 is SMNVEV (reference sequence). J lost 6 bases, V lost 2 bases, and 10 bases had no gene match.